These 32 T cell receptor beta chains share one sample of origin, sequenced in a study of OX40 agonist ivuxolimab in advanced cancers. To prepare the library, the immunoSEQ multiplex PCR assay was applied. The source is immuneACCESS, and TCRdb retained only in-frame sequences with V and J called. Part of the clones is not carried over; for the studies checked, unresolved V genes explain less than half of this, and the remainder is unexplained. The sample includes 69,000 or so clones, with around 83% observed a single time. The top ten hold approximately 6.3% of the sample. The specimen was CD4+ or CD8+ T cells sorted from blood, collected in a trial of the OX40 agonist ivuxolimab. Receptors were obtained from an adult with an advanced solid tumor such as melanoma, head and neck, liver or kidney cancer.

This clone showed up just once. The chain employs TRBV30 and TRBJ2-4, with D possibly TRBD2 on 6 matching bases. This CDR3 is built from 16 residues. Looked up from germline, CDR1 is GTSNPN and CDR2 is SVGIG (reference sequence). Trimming took off 0 bases at V and 6 bases at J, with 18 bases between the two ends. CDR3 loop: CAWSVKWEDQRNIQYF. The CDR3, as DNA: TGTGCCTGGAGTGTAAAGTGGGAGGATCAGAGAAACATTCAGTACTTC.

The CDR3 loop reads CASSRRQGANEKLFF. CDR3 bases: TGTGCCAGCAGCCGAAGACAGGGGGCTAATGAAAAACTGTTTTTT. V and J are TRBV2 and TRBJ1-4, with TRBD1 matching 9 bases. The CDR3 spans 15 residues. In germline, CDR1 is SNHLY, CDR2 FYNNEI. The V and J ends lost 6 bases and 3 bases, in that order; junction bases with no gene match: 5.

V is TRBV5-4 and J is TRBJ2-3; TRBD2 matches at 10 bases. The V gene's germline CDR1 is SGHNT and CDR2 YYREEE (reference sequence). J gave up 7 bases and V 2 bases, and 7 bases lay outside the gene matches. This CDR3 region has 15 residues. The CDR3 is CASSFLAGGIYTQYF. CDR3 nucleotide sequence: TGTGCCAGCAGCTTCTTAGCGGGAGGAATCTATACGCAGTATTTT.

The V call is TRBV2, the J call TRBJ1-5, with D perhaps TRBD1 (5 bases). CDR1 is SNHLY, CDR2 FYNNEI, per germline. V lost 1 base to trimming and J lost 1 base, with 8 bases between them. The CDR3 extends over 15 amino acids. The DNA for the CDR3 is TGTGCCAGCAGTGAAGAGGGGAGCAGCAATCAGCCCCAGCATTTT. It specifies CASSEEGSSNQPQHF. Variable domain in full (rest from reference TRBV2 and TRBJ1-5): EPEVTQTPSHQVTQMGQEVILRCVPISNHLYFYWYRQILGQKVEFLVSFYNNEISEKSEIFDDQFSVERPDGSNFTLKIRSTKLEDSAMYFCASSEEGSSNQPQHFGDGTRLSIL.

This sequence joins TRBV28 and TRBJ2-3; 13 nucleotides line up with TRBD2. Germline V gene data show CDR1 as MDHEN and CDR2 as SYDVKM. The CDR3 consists of 17 residues. Trimming at V came to 4 bases and at J to 2 bases, leaving 6 bases not matched to a gene. The CDR3 nucleotides read TGTGCCAGCAGTTCCCGACTAGCGGGAGGTCCCACAGATACGCAGTATTTT. This encodes CASSSRLAGGPTDTQYF. The variable domain in full, with the rest retrieved from reference TRBV28 and TRBJ2-3, is DVKVTQSSRYLVKRTGEKVFLECVQDMDHENMFWYRQDPGLGLRLIYFSYDVKMKEKGDIPEGYSVSREKKERFSLILESASTNQTSMYLCASSSRLAGGPTDTQYFGPGTRLTVL.

The V call is TRBV7-9, the J call TRBJ2-7, with 8 bases that match TRBD1. This CDR3 is 14 amino acids long. The V gene's germline CDR1 is SEHNR and CDR2 FQNEAQ (reference sequence). J lost 3 bases, V lost 3 bases, and 4 bases had no gene match. CDR3 sequence reads: CASSLGTGVYEQYF. CDR3 in DNA: TGTGCCAGCAGCTTGGGGACAGGAGTCTACGAGCAGTACTTC. The variable domain in full, with the rest retrieved from reference TRBV7-9 and TRBJ2-7, is DTGVSQNPRHKITKRGQNVTFRCDPISEHNRLYWYRQTLGQGPEFLTYFQNEAQLEKSRLLSDRFSAERPKGSFSTLEIQRTEQGDSAMYLCASSLGTGVYEQYFGPGTRLTVT.

The chain joins TRBV4-1 to TRBJ1-1; D not certain. Germline CDR1 reads MGHRA; CDR2 reads YSYEKL. Trimming removed 3 bases at V and 0 bases at J, with 5 bases between. This CDR3 contains 13 residues. The CDR3 reads CASSQFVNTEAFF. CDR3 bases: TGCGCCAGCAGCCAGTTTGTGAACACTGAAGCTTTCTTT.

The V and J genes are TRBV4-2 and TRBJ2-3; 7 bases are shared with TRBD1. Germline lookup yields CDR1 LGHNA and CDR2 YNFKEQ. V trimming: 3 bases; J trimming: 2 bases; junction bases outside the gene matches: 14. This CDR3 is 18 amino acids long. The CDR3 here is CASSQSPPRDRDTDTQYF. The CDR3 DNA follows: TGTGCCAGCAGCCAGTCGCCTCCCCGGGACAGAGACACAGATACGCAGTATTTT.

This clone is categorized as medium-sized (0.01 to 0.1%). This rearrangement joins TRBV5-5 to TRBJ1-6; D might be TRBD1 (5 bases). CDR1 is SGHKS and CDR2 is YYEKEE in the germline V gene (reference sequence). V dropped 0 bases and J dropped 10 bases, with 14 bases sitting between them. The CDR3 sequence is 15 residues long. CDR3 DNA: TGTGCCAGCAGCTTGGAGGGGACTGGGTGGTCACCCCTCCACTTT. This sequence encodes CASSLEGTGWSPLHF.

The rearrangement links TRBV11-2 to TRBJ2-2; TRBD2 aligns across 7 bases. The CDR3 loop spans 15 amino acids. CDR1 and CDR2 from the germline V gene are SGHAT and FQNNGV. The J segment lost 1 base and the V segment lost 5 bases, leaving 4 bases of the junction unmatched. CDR3 sequence (DNA): TGTGCCAGCAGCCCCAGGGAGGGGAACACCGGGGAGCTGTTTTTT. Its translation: CASSPREGNTGELFF.

This clone has only one observation. This specimen includes other DNA sequences encoding the same CDR3. This chain connects TRBV29-1 to TRBJ1-1, with D uncertain. CDR1 is SQVTM and CDR2 is ANQGSEA in the germline V gene. The CDR3 sequence is 12 residues long. V was trimmed by 4 bases and J by 6 bases, leaving 12 bases between them. The DNA of the CDR3 is TGCAGCGTTGGGAGGGAACGGGCTGAAGCTTTCTTT. Encoded protein: CSVGRERAEAFF.

J is TRBJ1-3 and V is TRBV7-2, with no clear D. Deletions cut 2 bases from V and 5 bases from J, with 7 bases between. Germline CDR1 reads SGHTA; CDR2 reads FQGNSA. The CDR3 is made up of 13 amino acids. The CDR3 DNA reads TGTGCCAGCAGCTTATCTTTTCGAAACACCATATATTTT. Protein: CASSLSFRNTIYF.

The genes are TRBV28 and TRBJ1-2; D might be TRBD1 (6 bases). The CDR3 is 12 residues long. Trimming stripped 6 bases from V and 13 bases from J, with 18 bases between. Germline loops: CDR1 MDHEN, CDR2 SYDVKM. The CDR3 DNA reads TGTGCCAGCAGAAAGGGACACTCTCGTCCCACCTTC. Translation gives CASRKGHSRPTF.

The chain uses TRBV2 and TRBJ2-4, with 12 bases lining up with TRBD2. The germline V gene has CDR1 SNHLY and CDR2 FYNNEI. Trimming at V came to 5 bases and at J to 4 bases, leaving 9 bases not matched to a gene. This CDR3 has 17 residues. Here the CDR3 DNA reads TGTGCCAGCAGTCCGGGCCTAGCGGGGGGGGAGAAAAACATTCAGTACTTC. As protein: CASSPGLAGGEKNIQYF.

In DNA form, the CDR3 reads TGTGCCAGTAGTACTTCCGGGACAGGGGACCAAGGCCTCCAAGAGACCCAGTACTTC. Amino acids: CASSTSGTGDQGLQETQYF. This chain connects TRBV19 to TRBJ2-5; 10 bases are shared with TRBD1. The CDR3 is 19 amino acids. Trimming took 4 bases from V and 1 from J; bases not matched to a gene: 15. Germline CDR1 and CDR2: LNHDA and SQIVND (reference sequence).

The V and J genes are TRBV5-1 and TRBJ1-5; 7 nucleotides match TRBD1. Germline assignment: CDR1 SGHRS and CDR2 YFSETQ. V lost 3 bases, J lost 5 bases, and 2 bases stayed unmatched. The CDR3 consists of 13 residues. This CDR3 reads CASSYGQDQPQHF. CDR3 nucleotides: TGCGCCAGCAGCTACGGACAGGATCAGCCCCAGCATTTT.

The chain links TRBV27 to TRBJ2-2; 9 nucleotides match TRBD2. From germline, CDR1 is MNHEY and CDR2 SMNVEV (reference sequence). The CDR3 consists of 15 residues. Trimming cost V 8 bases and J 4 bases; bases outside gene matches: 8. The CDR3 DNA reads TGTGCCAGCGGCAAAGGCGGGGGGGCCACCGGGGAGCTGTTTTTT. Its protein product is CASGKGGGATGELFF.

The chain has TRBV19 and TRBJ2-1; 9 nucleotides agree with TRBD2. Germline trimming cut 6 bases from V and 10 bases from J; bases unmatched to any gene: 16. There are 16 residues in the CDR3. Germline V gives CDR1 LNHDA, CDR2 SQIVND (reference sequence). The CDR3 spells CASRIDPAAGGGEQFF. For the CDR3, the DNA is TGTGCCAGTAGGATCGACCCGGCAGCGGGGGGCGGGGAGCAGTTCTTC.

This chain links TRBV27 with TRBJ1-5; TRBD1 aligns across 8 bases. The CDR3 sequence is 14 residues long. CDR1 and CDR2 from the germline V gene are MNHEY and SMNVEV (reference sequence). V shed 6 bases and J 2 bases; nucleotides not matched to a gene: 3. The CDR3 DNA reads TGTGCCAGCAGAACGGGACAGGGCAATCAGCCCCAGCATTTT. It encodes CASRTGQGNQPQHF.

The chain recombines TRBV5-5 with TRBJ1-1; tentatively, D is TRBD1 (5 bases). Trimming stripped 0 bases from V and 1 base from J, with 16 bases between. Germline CDR1 reads SGHKS; CDR2 reads YYEKEE (reference sequence). The CDR3 spans 17 residues. This chain's CDR3 is CASSLETVSPRNTEAFF. The CDR3 coding sequence is TGTGCCAGCAGCTTGGAGACAGTCTCTCCCCGGAACACTGAAGCTTTCTTT.

The genes are TRBV5-1 and TRBJ2-5, with a possible D match to TRBD1 (6 bases). CDR1 and CDR2 (germline): SGHRS, YFSETQ. The CDR3 length is 15 residues. Trimming left V 1 base short and J 3 bases short, with 13 bases between. The CDR3 DNA reads as TGCGCCAGCAGCTTGTCCGGGGCAGGGGAAGAGACCCAGTACTTC. Amino acid sequence: CASSLSGAGEETQYF.

In its sample, this clone was seen once. J is TRBJ2-7 and V is TRBV6-5; the D is unclear. Germline V gives CDR1 MNHEY, CDR2 SVGAGI. V shed 0 bases and J shed 1 base, with 10 bases lying between them. The CDR3 contains 15 residues. CDR3 sequence reads: CASSYSSRASYEQYF. The CDR3 nucleotides are TGTGCCAGCAGTTACTCGAGCCGGGCTTCCTACGAGCAGTACTTC.

This clone was counted between two and nine times. V is TRBV2 and J is TRBJ2-4; no reliable D call. CDR3 length: 12 amino acids. Germline V gene lookup returns CDR1 SNHLY and CDR2 FYNNEI. V gave up 4 bases and J gave up 9 bases, with 10 bases separating them. CDR3 region: CASSGRGGIQYF. The CDR3, as DNA: TGTGCCAGCAGTGGTCGCGGCGGCATTCAGTACTTC.

This clone was seen a single time. The J gene is TRBJ2-1, the V gene TRBV6-4, with D tentatively TRBD2 (6 bases). The V gene lost 0 bases and the J gene lost 3 bases, with 12 bases spanning the gap. This CDR3 comprises 16 residues. The V gene's germline CDR1 is MRHNA and CDR2 SNTAGT. The CDR3 here is CASSDSISSGYNEQFF. The CDR3 coding sequence is TGTGCCAGCAGTGACTCGATCAGTAGCGGCTACAATGAGCAGTTCTTC.

This chain uses TRBV2 with TRBJ2-7; 7 positions match TRBD1. Germline V gives CDR1 SNHLY, CDR2 FYNNEI. CDR3 size: 15 residues. Trimming cost V 5 bases and J 0 bases; bases outside gene matches: 7. The CDR3 nucleotides read TGTGCCAGCAGTCCTCACAGGGGCAGCTCCTACGAGCAGTACGTC. This encodes CASSPHRGSSYEQYV.

The V call is TRBV5-3, the J call TRBJ2-1, with D tentatively TRBD2 (6 bases). TRBV5-3 carries the ORF label, with uncertain function. CDR3 size: 17 residues. V dropped 4 bases and J dropped 0 bases, with 17 bases sitting between them. CDR3 sequence: CARSRRESLGSYNEQFF. CDR3 coding DNA: TGTGCCAGAAGCCGGAGGGAAAGTTTAGGCTCCTACAATGAGCAGTTCTTC.

This chain uses TRBV28 with TRBJ2-1; 9 bases match TRBD2. CDR1 MDHEN and CDR2 SYDVKM come from the germline V gene. V lost 5 bases, J lost 7 bases, and 6 bases stayed unmatched. The CDR3 is 14 residues long. CDR3 loop: CASSPGTSRNEQFF. The CDR3 DNA reads TGTGCCAGCAGTCCCGGGACTAGCCGAAATGAGCAGTTCTTC.

This clone was detected only once. The chain combines TRBV19 with TRBJ2-4; unclear D gene. CDR3 length: 14 residues. Germline-derived CDR1 and CDR2 are LNHDA and SQIVND (reference sequence). V was pared by 0 bases and J by 7 bases, with 10 bases between. CDR3: CASSIDGARNIQYF. Here the CDR3 DNA reads TGTGCCAGTAGTATAGACGGAGCAAGGAACATTCAGTACTTC.

The chain couples TRBV5-1 to TRBJ1-1, with no clear D. Germline V gene data show CDR1 as SGHRS and CDR2 as YFSETQ. The CDR3 covers 13 residues. V was trimmed by 4 bases and J by 0 bases, leaving 7 bases between them. Here the CDR3 DNA reads TGCGCCAGCAGCCCCGCAGTGAACACTGAAGCTTTCTTT. Protein product: CASSPAVNTEAFF.

V and J are TRBV5-6 and TRBJ2-2, with D possibly matching TRBD2 (7 bases). Between the trimmed V and J ends, which lost 0 bases and 0 bases, there was a span of 18 bases. The CDR3 runs 19 residues. Germline values: CDR1 SGHDT, CDR2 YYEEEE. The CDR3 reads CASSLVYTRGPANTGELFF. The CDR3 DNA reads as TGTGCCAGCAGCTTGGTCTATACGCGGGGGCCTGCGAACACCGGGGAGCTGTTTTTT.

This chain connects TRBV7-2 to TRBJ1-6; D gene ambiguous. The ends were cut back, 5 bases at V and 6 bases at J, with 11 bases in the middle. The CDR3 extends over 14 amino acids. Germline lookup yields CDR1 SGHTA and CDR2 FQGNSA. In DNA form, the CDR3 reads TGTGCCAGCAGCAGCGGACGGATTAATTCACCCCTCCACTTT. Translation: CASSSGRINSPLHF. The full variable domain, with the rest looked up from reference TRBV7-2 and TRBJ1-6, is GAGVSQSPSNKVTEKGKDVELRCDPISGHTALYWYRQSLGQGLEFLIYFQGNSAPDKSGLPSDRFSAERTGGSVSTLTIQRTQQEDSAVYLCASSSGRINSPLHFGNGTRLTVT.

This sequence joins TRBV28 and TRBJ1-5, with D perhaps matching TRBD1 (6 bases). The germline gives CDR1 MDHEN, CDR2 SYDVKM. The CDR3 totals 18 residues. Trimming removed 2 bases from V and 0 bases from J, with 17 bases in between. The CDR3 coding sequence is TGTGCCAGCAGTTTAATGACCTGGGGGCGCTATAGCAATCAGCCCCAGCATTTT. The encoded protein is CASSLMTWGRYSNQPQHF.